This TCR beta chain emerged from a study of radiotherapy plus CTLA-4 blockade in lung cancer (dated by TCRdb to the late 2010s). Regarding the study in general: Among enrolled patients, under 20% had an objective response and approximately 30% reached disease control.

A note on this clone: Its antigen is unknown. No much larger clonotype is one base removed from it; base qualities were not supplied.

The CDR3 goes from the cysteine to the phenylalanine over 13 residues. Only CDR3 DNA is held: 39 bases, read in frame from base 1. CDR1 and CDR2 are read off the germline V gene as MGHRA and YSYEKL. A distance of 9 bases separates the germline ends of V and J, which lose 2 bases and 7 bases respectively. Broader findings and caveats from the paper: After treatment with radiotherapy and ipilimumab, TCR clones that came from tumors expanded in the peripheral blood. The strongest predictors of response were reported to be early dynamic shifts in blood T cell clones along with a rise in serum interferon-beta following radiation.

The study tested focal radiation therapy combined with CTLA-4 blockade (ipilimumab) in patients with chemo-refractory metastatic non-small-cell lung cancer. Receptors were amplified or captured by the immunoSEQ multiplex PCR assay. Sourced from immuneACCESS, this table was stored by TCRdb with only in-frame sequences that have V and J called. A share of the clones is absent; for the studies checked, an unresolved V gene accounts for under half, and the remainder has no known explanation. Within this sample are approximately 65,000 clones, with roughly 77% of them counted one time only. Jointly, the top ten make up approximately 4.4% of the sample.

Here the sequenced sample was peripheral blood, taken from a patient treated with radiotherapy plus ipilimumab. The TCR originated in a human donor with non-small cell lung cancer who had a complete response to radiotherapy plus ipilimumab. Recombination joined TRBV4-1 with TRBJ1-3, with no reliable assignment of the D segment. CDR3 reads: CASSQIPGNTIYF. The bases are TGCGCCAGCAGCCAAATTCCCGGGAACACCATATATTTT.